Below, one T cell receptor (beta chain) is given with its context. This entry belongs to a study of CD8+ T cells in alopecia areata. After isolation, RNA underwent reverse transcription to generate cDNA as the sequencing template. Sequencing was performed with immunoSEQ multiplex PCR; in TCRdb, only in-frame clones are kept and a portion is missing. The sample has approximately 63,000 clones; approximately 58% are singletons. As part of sample collection, lesional scalp punch biopsies and peripheral blood were taken from alopecia areata patients. Trimming removed 0 bases at V and 6 bases at J, with 14 bases between. In germline, CDR1 is MNHEY, CDR2 SVGAGI. CDR3 size: 15 residues.

The TCR comes from a human donor with alopecia areata. The chain carries TRBV6-5 and TRBJ1-2; D gene uncertain. Sequences were derived from CD8+ T cells sorted from blood, sampled at week 0. This CDR3 reads CASSYSYSHGDGYTF. Here the CDR3 DNA reads TGTGCCAGCAGTTACTCGTATAGCCACGGAGATGGCTACACCTTC.